The next 7 T cell receptor beta chains were all read from a single sample in a study of neurological immune-mediated disorders. TCRdb reprocessed the 5' RACE reads via MiXCR and lists one record per CDR3 protein. The top ten clones hold around 1.5% of a sample with about 52,000 distinct CDR3 sequences, 3.6% of them seen once. The material sequenced was PBMCs. The receptors here all came from a man aged 30 to 39 with multiple sclerosis.

This clonotype was picked up many times. The chain employs TRBV4-1 and TRBJ2-1; D perhaps matches TRBD2 (6 bases). CDR1 is MGHRA and CDR2 is YSYEKL in the germline V gene. The CDR3 totals 15 residues. Trimming pared 1 base from V and 4 bases from J, leaving 11 bases between. Here the CDR3 DNA reads TGCGCCAGCAGCCAAGCCACGGGAGAGTACAATGAGCAGTTCTTC. Protein sequence: CASSQATGEYNEQFF.

This clonotype was seen many times. The chain links TRBV12-3 or TRBV12-4 to TRBJ1-2; no clear D. The CDR3 is 14 amino acids. The ends were cut back, 3 bases at V and 2 bases at J, with 10 bases in the middle. The CDR3 DNA follows: TGTGCCAGCAGTTTCGGGCTTGAGAACTATGGCTACACCTTC. Translated: CASSFGLENYGYTF.

This clonotype was seen a handful of times. The chain combines TRBV15 with TRBJ2-7, with TRBD1 matching over 11 bases. V gave up 7 bases and J gave up 3 bases; unmatched junction bases: 8. This CDR3 has 15 residues. Germline CDR1 LNHNV, CDR2 YYDKDF (reference sequence). The CDR3 here is CATKLDRGLIYEQYF. The CDR3 nucleotides are TGTGCCACCAAACTGGACAGGGGGCTGATCTACGAGCAGTACTTC. The full variable domain, rest sourced from reference TRBV15 and TRBJ2-7, is DAMVIQNPRYQVTQFGKPVTLSCSQTLNHNVMYWYQQKSSQAPKLLFHYYDKDFNNEADTPDNFQSRRPNTSFCFLDIRSPGLGDTAMYLCATKLDRGLIYEQYFGPGTRLTVT.

V and J are TRBV5-1 and TRBJ1-1, with no clear D. Looked up from germline, CDR1 is SGHRS and CDR2 is YFSETQ. The V end was cut by 1 base, the J end by 1 base, with 8 bases between. There are 14 residues in the CDR3. DNA for the CDR3: TGCGCCAGCAGCTTGAGCTTCGGGAACACTGAAGCTTTCTTT. Translating gives CASSLSFGNTEAFF.

This clonotype was detected many times. CDR3 DNA sequence: TGCAGTGCTAGAGCAGTTACGCAAGAGACCCAGTACTTC. Its protein product is CSARAVTQETQYF. The chain links TRBV20-1 to TRBJ2-5; D call uncertain. The CDR3 is made up of 13 amino acids. Germline assignment: CDR1 DFQATT and CDR2 SNEGSKA (reference sequence). V lost 1 base, J lost 2 bases, and 8 bases lay in between.

This clonotype occurred a few times. The chain is built from TRBV20-1 and TRBJ2-3; weak D call: TRBD2 (5 bases). CDR1 and CDR2 from the germline V gene are DFQATT and SNEGSKA (reference sequence). V was shortened by 5 bases and J by 2 bases, with 11 bases between the two germline ends. The CDR3 length is 13 residues. The CDR3 protein is CSAPDSTTDTQYF. The CDR3 coding sequence is TGCAGTGCTCCGGACTCAACCACAGATACGCAGTATTTT.

The J gene is TRBJ2-2, the V gene TRBV18; D gene ambiguous. This CDR3 contains 13 residues. Germline lookup yields CDR1 KGHSH and CDR2 LQKENI. V lost 3 bases, J lost 7 bases, and 9 bases lay in between. In DNA, the CDR3 is TGTGCCAGCTCACCCGATGGGGACGGGGAGCTGTTTTTT. As protein: CASSPDGDGELFF.